Below are 9 T cell receptor beta chains sequenced from a single sample in a study of radiotherapy plus CTLA-4 blockade in lung cancer. Produced via immunoSEQ multiplex PCR; TCRdb's table is partial and in-frame only. The data contain fewer than 140,000 clones, about 85% of them singletons. Sequenced here: peripheral blood, sampled from a patient treated with radiotherapy plus ipilimumab. These receptors were taken from a human donor with non-small cell lung cancer that progressed on radiotherapy plus ipilimumab. Some clones in this sample may be carry-over from other donors' samples.

This chain uses TRBV10-3 with TRBJ1-1, with D maybe TRBD1 (5 bases). The CDR3 has 13 amino acids. Germline V gene data show CDR1 as ENHRY and CDR2 as SYGVKD. The V end lost 5 bases, the J end lost 7 bases, and 14 bases lay between the germline ends. This chain's CDR3 is CAISSREIDEAFF. The DNA of the CDR3 is TGTGCCATCAGTTCCAGGGAAATTGATGAAGCTTTCTTT.

The rearrangement joins TRBV13 to TRBJ1-1; 7 nucleotides align to TRBD1. The CDR3 is made up of 14 amino acids. The germline gives CDR1 PRHDT, CDR2 FYEKMQ (reference sequence). Losses at the gene ends were 2 bases for V and 1 base for J; bases not matched to a gene: 1. The CDR3 loop reads CASSLRQGNTEAFF. The CDR3 nucleotides read TGTGCCAGCAGCTTACGACAGGGGAACACTGAAGCTTTCTTT.

The V call is TRBV18, the J call TRBJ1-1; D remains unclear. Deletions cut 0 bases from V and 3 bases from J, with 14 bases between. Germline-derived CDR1 and CDR2 are KGHSH and LQKENI. This CDR3 comprises 16 residues. CDR3 protein: CASSPPSSPADTEAFF. The DNA of the CDR3 is TGTGCCAGCTCACCACCGTCCTCTCCGGCGGACACTGAAGCTTTCTTT.

The genes are TRBV19 and TRBJ2-4, with a weak D call TRBD1 (5 bases). Germline assignment: CDR1 LNHDA and CDR2 SQIVND (reference sequence). The CDR3 loop spans 14 amino acids. V lost 3 bases and J 5 bases, leaving 11 bases between the germline ends. The CDR3 sequence: CASSMAGAQNIQYF. For the CDR3, the DNA is TGTGCCAGTAGTATGGCTGGGGCCCAAAACATTCAGTACTTC.

The chain is built from TRBV18 and TRBJ1-1, with D possibly TRBD1 on 6 matching bases. The CDR3 contains 16 residues. V shed 3 bases and J shed 1 base, with 15 bases lying between them. CDR1 and CDR2 from the germline V gene are KGHSH and LQKENI. This chain's CDR3 is CASSPRGGPSNTEAFF. The CDR3 DNA reads TGTGCCAGCTCACCGCGGGGGGGGCCTTCGAACACTGAAGCTTTCTTT.

CDR3 amino acids: CASSIAAGTGNTIYF. CDR3 nucleotides: TGTGCCAGTAGTATAGCGGCAGGGACTGGAAACACCATATATTTT. This chain links TRBV19 with TRBJ1-3; maybe TRBD1 (5 bases). The CDR3 has 15 residues. Germline V gene sequence: CDR1 LNHDA, CDR2 SQIVND (reference sequence). The V gene lost 1 base and the J gene lost 2 bases, with 9 bases spanning the gap.

The chain carries TRBV14 and TRBJ1-2; the D is unclear. CDR1 and CDR2 from the germline V gene are SGHDN and FVKESK. There are 14 residues in the CDR3. V was cut by 0 bases and J by 5 bases, with 10 bases left in between. CDR3 DNA: TGTGCCAGCAGCCAAGATTTTCAGAATTATGGCTACACCTTC. This gives the protein CASSQDFQNYGYTF. Combining the CDR3 with reference TRBV14 and TRBJ1-2 gives the whole variable domain EAGVTQFPSHSVIEKGQTVTLRCDPISGHDNLYWYRRVMGKEIKFLLHFVKESKQDESGMPNNRFLAERTGGTYSTLKVQPAELEDSGVYFCASSQDFQNYGYTFGSGTRLTVV.

The V gene is TRBV12-5, the J gene TRBJ2-1, with 13 bases that match TRBD2. V shed 5 bases and J 2 bases; nucleotides not matched to a gene: 3. The germline CDR1 and CDR2 sequences are LGHNT and FRNRAP. The CDR3 is made up of 16 amino acids. The CDR3: CASGKGLAGTYNEQFF. Written as DNA, the CDR3 is TGTGCTAGTGGTAAGGGACTAGCGGGGACCTACAATGAGCAGTTCTTC.

This chain links TRBV7-6 with TRBJ1-2; 7 nucleotides match TRBD1. The V and J ends lost 1 base and 9 bases, in that order; junction bases with no gene match: 8. Germline lookup yields CDR1 SGHVS and CDR2 FNYEAQ. The CDR3 contains 14 residues. CDR3 in DNA: TGTGCCAGCAGCTTAGATCGACAGGGTTTTAGCTACACCTTC. Translated, it gives CASSLDRQGFSYTF.